In its sample, the clone carrying this T cell receptor (beta chain) ranks as medium-sized. Its antigen is currently unknown. The record originates from a study of memory CD4+ T cells and cytomegalovirus serostatus. Overall study results and limits: The CMV-associated TCR signature appears largely within the CD4+ memory repertoire.

TCRdb keeps only in-frame clones here, not all; method: immunoSEQ multiplex PCR. The sample has 50,000 to 65,000 clones, roughly 78% seen once. The sort gate was single viable CD3+CD4+CD8-CD45RO+ cells for memory CD4+ T cells. The CDR3 is 11 residues long. Germline V CDR1 and CDR2: SQVTM, ANQGSEA. V was shortened by 7 bases and J by 7 bases, with 10 bases between the two germline ends. The sequencing sample was made of memory CD4+ T cells from blood. The source is an adult in good health and CMV-seronegative. V usage is TRBV29-1 and J usage is TRBJ1-4; D is ambiguous. This CDR3 is CSAISGEKLFF. For the CDR3, the DNA is TGCAGCGCCATCTCCGGTGAAAAACTGTTTTTT.